This TCR beta chain stems from a study of Graves' ophthalmopathy and Graves' hyperthyroidism. Study details: Ophthalmopathy not arising within 18 months of follow-up defined hyperthyroidism as stable. The study, taken as a whole, reports: In blood, most expanded thyroid clonotypes above 0.001 frequency were also detected.

Exclusion criteria comprised other autoimmune diseases, uncontrolled infections, pregnancy or lactation in patients. This clonotype has only a few counts. Its specificity is unknown. The authors amplified TCR beta CDR3 regions from RNA transcripts. HTBI primers were employed in first-round RT-PCR, then a second-round multiplex PCR followed. TCRdb processed the multiplex PCR reads anew with MiXCR; each CDR3 protein has one entry. Here the sample spans roughly 600,000 distinct CDR3 sequences, just under 40% being singletons. V lost 5 bases to trimming and J lost 0 bases; unmatched junction nucleotides: 6. Germline CDR1 is MGHRA and CDR2 is YSYEKL. The CDR3 is made up of 15 amino acids.

The TCR sequence derives from an adult man with Graves' hyperthyroidism. Source material: peripheral blood or thyroid tissue (not recorded which). The chain recombines TRBV4-1 with TRBJ1-1; 7 positions agree with TRBD1. The CDR3: CASSKRQGMNTEAFF. CDR3 DNA: TGCGCCAGCAGCAAAAGACAGGGCATGAACACTGAAGCTTTCTTT.